This T cell receptor beta chain is from a study of patients and donors after allogeneic stem cell transplantation. TCRdb re-derived calls from the RT-PCR reads in MiXCR, one entry per CDR3 protein. The table lists more than 850,000 distinct CDR3 sequences, approximately 19% of them singletons. The CDR3 covers 14 residues. Trimming stripped 2 bases from V and 3 bases from J, with 9 bases between. The V gene's germline CDR1 is LGHNA and CDR2 YSLEER. The rearrangement links TRBV4-3 to TRBJ2-3; D remains unclear. Material for sequencing was blood, either unsorted or a sorted T cell fraction (not recorded which). This TCR was sampled from a human donor who was either an allogeneic HSCT recipient or a stem cell or donor lymphocyte infusion donor (not recorded which). It is not recorded whose cells these are; they may come from a transplant donor. CDR3 nucleotide sequence: TGCGCCAGCAGCCAAAAAGGCGGTACAGATACGCAGTATTTT. The encoded protein is CASSQKGGTDTQYF.